The 5 T cell receptor beta chains below were found in one sample sequenced in a study of T cell clones after liver transplantation. Repertoires were generated with immunoSEQ multiplex PCR, while TCRdb's copy carries only in-frame clones and drops some. The sample yields 99,000 or so clones, roughly 80% seen once. The material was CD4+ T cells from blood, obtained before liver transplant. These receptor sequences come from a human donor who received a liver transplant.

The V gene is TRBV30, the J gene TRBJ2-2; TRBD2 agrees at 8 bases. CDR1 and CDR2 from the germline V gene are GTSNPN and SVGIG (reference sequence). The CDR3 covers 15 residues. Trimming removed 4 bases from V and 7 bases from J; junction bases left unmatched: 11. Written as DNA, the CDR3 is TGTGCCTGGACCCTGGAAGCGGGAGTGGTCGGGGAGCTGTTTTTT. Translated: CAWTLEAGVVGELFF. Full variable domain (missing parts from reference TRBV30 and TRBJ2-2): SQTIHQWPATLVQPVGSPLSLECTVEGTSNPNLYWYRQAAGRGLQLLFYSVGIGQISSEVPQNLSASRPQDRQFILSSKKLLLSDSGFYLCAWTLEAGVVGELFFGEGSRLTVL.

V is TRBV6-1 and J is TRBJ1-6, with TRBD1 as a possible D gene (6 bases). This CDR3 comprises 14 residues. CDR1 and CDR2 (germline): MNHNS, SASEGT. Trimming left V 6 bases short and J 3 bases short, with 9 bases between. DNA for the CDR3: TGTGCCAGCAGCGCCAGGGGCTATAATTCACCCCTCCACTTT. Protein sequence: CASSARGYNSPLHF.

The chain carries TRBV5-1 and TRBJ1-1; D is undetermined. The V end was cut by 0 bases, the J end by 8 bases, with 17 bases between. In germline, CDR1 is SGHRS, CDR2 YFSETQ. The CDR3 runs to 15 residues. The CDR3 nucleotides read TGCGCCAGCAGCTTGGCATTGGCCTTCTCCTCGGAAGCTTTCTTT. Translation gives CASSLALAFSSEAFF. Drawing the rest from reference TRBV5-1 and TRBJ1-1, the complete variable domain is KAGVTQTPRYLIKTRGQQVTLSCSPISGHRSVSWYQQTPGQGLQFLFEYFSETQRNKGNFPGRFSGRQFSNSRSEMNVSTLELGDSALYLCASSLALAFSSEAFFGQGTRLTVV.

The CDR3 loop reads CASSLGQGAGELFF. The CDR3 DNA follows: TGCGCCAGCAGCTTGGGACAGGGAGCCGGGGAGCTGTTTTTT. The V call is TRBV5-1, the J call TRBJ2-2; the match to TRBD1 covers 7 bases. V lost 0 bases to trimming and J lost 6 bases; unmatched junction nucleotides: 2. Per germline, CDR1 SGHRS and CDR2 YFSETQ. CDR3 length: 14 amino acids. The whole variable domain, filled in from reference TRBV5-1 and TRBJ2-2, reads KAGVTQTPRYLIKTRGQQVTLSCSPISGHRSVSWYQQTPGQGLQFLFEYFSETQRNKGNFPGRFSGRQFSNSRSEMNVSTLELGDSALYLCASSLGQGAGELFFGEGSRLTVL.

V usage is TRBV2 and J usage is TRBJ1-5; 9 bases line up with TRBD1. From germline, CDR1 is SNHLY and CDR2 FYNNEI. CDR3 length: 15 amino acids. Losses at the gene ends were 6 bases for V and 1 base for J; bases not matched to a gene: 4. CDR3 DNA: TGTGCCAGCAGACGACAGGGGGTCAGCAATCAGCCCCAGCATTTT. Translating it yields CASRRQGVSNQPQHF.